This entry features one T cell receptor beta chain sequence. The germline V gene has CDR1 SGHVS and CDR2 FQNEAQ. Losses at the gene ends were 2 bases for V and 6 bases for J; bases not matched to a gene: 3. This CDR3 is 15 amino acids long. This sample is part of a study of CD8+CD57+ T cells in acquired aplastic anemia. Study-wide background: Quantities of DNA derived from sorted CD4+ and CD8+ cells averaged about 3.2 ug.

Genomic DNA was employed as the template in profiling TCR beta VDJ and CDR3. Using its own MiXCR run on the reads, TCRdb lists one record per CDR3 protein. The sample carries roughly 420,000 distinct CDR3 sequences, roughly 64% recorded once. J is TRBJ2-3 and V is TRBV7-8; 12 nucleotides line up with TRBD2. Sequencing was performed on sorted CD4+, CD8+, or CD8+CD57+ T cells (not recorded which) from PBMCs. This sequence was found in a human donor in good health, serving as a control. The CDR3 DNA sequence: TGTGCCAGCAGCTTAACCGGACTAGCGGGGGATACGCAGTATTTT. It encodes CASSLTGLAGDTQYF.